This T cell receptor (beta chain) was captured by sequencing in a study of Ad26.COV2.S vaccination and SARS-CoV-2 variants. Broader study findings: It is possible that the TCR breadth and depth analyses underestimated the total T cell responses.

As regards this clone: Its antigen is not identified.

Sample treatment: roughly 18 received Ad26.COV2.S at low or high dose, single or two shots; roughly five received placebo; per-sample allocation not given. Repertoires come from day 63 after the first vaccine or placebo injection. Germline V gives CDR1 MNHEY, CDR2 SVGAGI. This CDR3 has 13 amino acids. V lost 0 bases and J lost 14, with 11 bases in between. Method: immunoSEQ multiplex PCR; TCRdb's copy keeps in-frame clones and lacks some. The sample carries around 310,000 clones, roughly 90% recorded once. This rearrangement joins TRBV6-5 to TRBJ2-6; D not certain. Sequenced material: peripheral blood, taken in a trial of Ad26.COV2.S vaccine versus placebo. The sequence was obtained from a person between 18 and 65 years old who received the Ad26.COV2.S COVID-19 vaccine or a placebo. The CDR3 bases are TGTGCCAGCAGTTACTCCCTCGGGCAGCTCCTGACTTTC. It yields the protein CASSYSLGQLLTF.